This TCR beta chain originates from a study of vaccination and CD4 T cells after COVID-19. Study as a whole: Two Hispanic individuals were among six male and four female convalescent patients. Stimuli were overlapping spike peptide pools of SARS-CoV-2 and three common cold coronaviruses (HCoV-NL63, HCoV-OC43, HCoV-229E). Post-vaccine sample collection happened at a median of 72 days after dose two, ranging 14 to 241.

Cultured CD4+ T cell DNA was sequenced using the Oncomine TCR Beta short-read assay. TCRdb re-derived calls from the PCR reads in MiXCR, one entry per CDR3 protein. This table has tens of thousands of distinct CDR3 sequences, 70% appearing once. CDR1 and CDR2 from the germline V gene are DFQATT and SNEGSKA (reference sequence). The CDR3 has 15 residues. The V and J ends lost 0 bases and 1 base, in that order; junction bases with no gene match: 5. For this clonotype: Its specificity is not known.

Treatment defined: roughly 11-day PBMC culture with coronavirus spike peptide pools or control peptides (ViraFEST assay). With peptide pools, ViraFEST first expanded antigen-specific T cells and afterwards sequenced their TCRs. The source material was CD4+ T cells from blood, cultured in vitro. The clonotype comes from a human donor who had recovered from COVID-19. The chain couples TRBV20-1 to TRBJ1-1; 7 bases are a match to TRBD1. CDR3 residues: CSARDRGSGNTEAFF. CDR3 sequence (DNA): TGCAGTGCTAGAGACAGGGGGAGTGGGAACACTGAAGCTTTCTTT.